This T cell receptor (beta chain) originates from a study of control samples from healthy donors and cancer patients. The V end lost 4 bases, the J end lost 4 bases, and 5 bases lay between the germline ends. This CDR3 is 12 amino acids long. Germline values: CDR1 PRHDT, CDR2 FYEKMQ (reference sequence). Data came from immunoSEQ multiplex PCR; TCRdb stores just in-frame clones and leaves some out. Of roughly 140,000 clones listed, roughly 92% are singletons. The genes are TRBV13 and TRBJ1-3; D call uncertain. This TCR was recovered from a man aged 45-65 years in good health. Sequencing input: blood. For the CDR3, the DNA is TGTGCCAGCAGCTCAACGGGAAACACCATATATTTT. Translating gives CASSSTGNTIYF.